The source of this T cell receptor (beta chain) is a study of blood T cell repertoires in COVID-19. About the research overall: Sites in the United States, Italy and Spain provided acute and convalescent COVID-19 samples. Sources were T cells, B-cell-depleted T cells, or PBMCs; the material itself was cDNA or gDNA.

With V trimmed by 4 bases and J by 1 base, 5 bases remained unmatched. CDR3 length: 15 residues. CDR1 and CDR2 from the germline V gene are SGHTS and YDEGEE. Authors' methods: Amplification of reference gene primers was used by the study to estimate nucleated cell counts. Assay used: immunoSEQ multiplex PCR; TCRdb lists only in-frame clones, some missing. V, J and clone size were drawn from that table, and D and trimming were deduced from the DNA. The sample includes approximately 210,000 clones, about 88% of them seen just once. The specimen was peripheral blood. The chain uses TRBV5-8 and TRBJ1-5, with TRBD1 matching over 7 bases. The receptor's source is a man in his 70s with acute or convalescent COVID-19. The CDR3 DNA follows: TGTGCCAGCAGCCTGGGACAGAAAAGCAATCAGCCCCAGCATTTT. As protein: CASSLGQKSNQPQHF.